Detailed here is one T cell receptor (beta chain). Its antigen specificity is not known. Base qualities are not recorded, but no much larger clone differs from it by a single base. V lost 5 bases and J lost 7 bases, and the count of bases not matched to a germline gene is 7. From a lookup of the germline V gene (reference sequence), CDR1 and CDR2 are SEHNR and FQNEAQ. The CDR3 covers 14 residues, taking in both the cysteine and the phenylalanine. Only CDR3 DNA is held: 42 bases, read in frame from base 1. The record originates from a study of blood T cell repertoires in COVID-19 (dated by TCRdb to about 2020). Regarding the complete study: Collaborator samples came from the United States, Italy and Spain and covered acute and convalescent phases of COVID-19. The prospective study material was composed of cDNA or gDNA derived from T cells, B-cell-depleted T cells, or PBMCs. Deeply sampled blood TCRbeta repertoires from subjects exposed to, actively infected with, or recovered from COVID-19 were included in the dataset. The repertoires were released in a freely available public database meant as a resource for research on the immune response to SARS-CoV-2. Samples came from the ongoing ImmuneRACE study (first 160 participants) plus 1,254 subjects from 6 global collaborators. Nearly every sample came with metadata listing a de-identified subject ID, COVID-19 status, age in years and sex. Where available, HLA class I and class II types were taken from metadata supplied by the sample provider and were not determined by assay-based typing.

TCRbeta CDR3 regions were amplified from genomic DNA using the immunoSEQ Assay, a bias-controlled multiplex PCR. The original methods were these. Within the assay, amplification of reference gene primers was used to estimate how many nucleated cells each sample contained. Sequence reads were collapsed and filtered to measure the absolute abundance of every unique TCRbeta CDR3 rearrangement. For each sample, productive Simpson clonality was calculated as the square root of Simpson's diversity index over productive rearrangements. Entries here come from immuneACCESS through TCRdb and include only in-frame sequences with V and J called. Some clones fail to appear in such tables; in the studies checked, an unresolved V gene covers under half of the shortfall, and the cause of the remainder is unknown. The V and J calls and clone size are taken from that table; D and trimming were inferred from the DNA. This sample comprises 15,000 to 20,000 clones, 70% to 90% of them detected only once. Less than 35% of the sample lies in the top ten.

Collaborating institutions collected whole blood in K2EDTA tubes following their own protocols. Collaborator samples were shipped for TCRbeta analysis as frozen whole blood, isolated PBMCs, or DNA extracted from either sample type. On the study overall, not on this receptor specifically: How much clinical and demographic metadata was included differed by source and by participant, and the metadata was provided uncurated.

This sequence was found in a human donor with active COVID-19. The donor label of this sample is uncertain. The rearranged segments are TRBV7-9 and TRBJ1-4, and TRBD1 aligns with 7 junction nucleotides. Sequencing input: peripheral blood. The CDR3 amino acid sequence is: CASSVSGTVEKLFF. The bases read TGTGCCAGCAGCGTATCCGGGACAGTTGAAAAACTGTTTTTT.